This is a list of T cell receptor beta chains from one sample in a study of T-cell reconstitution after alpha-beta-depleted transplantation in children. From the PCR reads, TCRdb called clonotypes with MiXCR, one entry per CDR3 protein. The table lists roughly 500,000 distinct CDR3 sequences, about a sixth of them singletons, with less than 4% in the top ten. The starting material was PBMCs from the stem cell graft donor, obtained from the stem cell graft. Source of these receptors: a human donor who donated a stem cell graft to a child with acute lymphoblastic leukemia. Both conserved end residues are part of each CDR3. D genes are given only for firm matches. Where a row states a size, it is once, few, many or the class of an expanded clone; other rows omit it.

TRBV20-1	TRBD2	few	TRBJ2-5	TGCAGTGCTAGAGATAGTGCGGGAGTCGCGGAGACCCAGTACTTC	CSARDSAGVAETQYF
TRBV4-2	.	.	TRBJ2-1	TGTGCCAGGGGCGCCAGGGGCCCCTCCTACAATGAGCAGTTCTTC	CARGARGPSYNEQFF
TRBV12-3/TRBV12-4	TRBD1	.	TRBJ2-1	TGTGCCAGCAGGCGGACAGGGGACTACAATGAGCAGTTCTTC	CASRRTGDYNEQFF
TRBV20-1	TRBD2	.	TRBJ2-1	TGCAGTGCTAGTGGGGGGCTAGCGGGAGGCAATGAGCAGTTCTTC	CSASGGLAGGNEQFF
TRBV27	TRBD1	.	TRBJ2-7	TGTGCCAGCAGTTCGCGGACAGGCGAGCAGTACTTC	CASSSRTGEQYF
TRBV6-1	.	.	TRBJ2-7	TGTGCCAGCAGCGAGATTGGGACGAGTTACGAGCAGTACTTC	CASSEIGTSYEQYF
TRBV5-4	.	.	TRBJ2-1	TGTGCCAGCAGTCCGAGGGGAGAGGAGCAGTTCTTC	CASSPRGEEQFF
TRBV3-1	TRBD1	.	TRBJ2-6	TGTGCCAGCAGCCGGTTCGACAGGGGGGAGGCTGGGGCCAACGTCCTGACTTTC	CASSRFDRGEAGANVLTF
TRBV20-1	.	.	TRBJ2-2	TGCAGTGCTAGTGGTGGGAGTTCGTCCGGGGAGCTGTTTTTT	CSASGGSSSGELFF
TRBV25-1	.	.	TRBJ2-7	TGTGCCACCATGAACGTGGGCGAGCAGTACTTC	CATMNVGEQYF
TRBV5-1	.	.	TRBJ2-1	TGCGCCAGCAGCCCTATGCGGGATCCCTACAATGAGCAGTTCTTC	CASSPMRDPYNEQFF
TRBV5-1	.	few	TRBJ2-7	TGCGCCAGCAGGTCACAGAGCTCCTACGAGCAGTACTTC	CASRSQSSYEQYF
TRBV20-1	.	.	TRBJ2-1	TGCAGTGCCCAGGGGGGGGTAGGGAATGAGCAGTTCTTC	CSAQGGVGNEQFF
TRBV11-2	.	.	TRBJ2-7	TGTGCCAGCAGCAAGATCCGGGTTCCAGGCCCCTACGAGCAGTACTTC	CASSKIRVPGPYEQYF
TRBV29-1	TRBD1	few	TRBJ2-5	TGCAGCGAACTCACGTTAGACAGGGGGAGGGAGACCCAGTACTTC	CSELTLDRGRETQYF
TRBV15	.	.	TRBJ2-7	TGTGCCACCAGCTCAGACGGGGGAGCTGCCGACTACGAGCAGTACTTC	CATSSDGGAADYEQYF
TRBV12-5	TRBD1	.	TRBJ2-2	TGTGCTAGTGGTTTGGTACTCGGGACAGGGCAGCGAACCGGGGAGCTGTTTTTT	CASGLVLGTGQRTGELFF
TRBV6-1	.	.	TRBJ2-7	TGTGCCAGCAGTGTGGTGGCAGGCCCCTACGAGCAGTACTTC	CASSVVAGPYEQYF
TRBV27	.	few	TRBJ1-5	TGTGCCAGCAGCCCGAGGGGGAGGAGGGAAAGCAATCAGCCCCAGCATTTT	CASSPRGRRESNQPQHF
TRBV18	.	.	TRBJ2-2	TGTGCCAGCTCACCACTTCCCTACACCGGGGAGCTGTTTTTT	CASSPLPYTGELFF
TRBV24-1	.	few	TRBJ1-5	TGTGCCACCAGTGATTGGAACGGTCAGCCCCAGCATTTT	CATSDWNGQPQHF
TRBV12-3/TRBV12-4	.	.	TRBJ1-6	TGTGCCAGCCGGGCCAGGGACTCACCCCTCCACTTT	CASRARDSPLHF
TRBV29-1	.	.	TRBJ1-2	TGCAGCGTTGGCCCCAATAGGCCTCTTGGATGGACCTTC	CSVGPNRPLGWTF
TRBV12-3/TRBV12-4	.	.	TRBJ2-3	TGTGCCAGCAGCTTACAGGGTTCGGCGGATACGCAGTATTTT	CASSLQGSADTQYF
TRBV3-1	.	few	TRBJ1-2	TGTGCCAGCAGCCAAGAGGGAGTTCCATATGGCTACACCTTC	CASSQEGVPYGYTF
TRBV20-1	.	few	TRBJ1-2	TGCAGTGCTGGGCTCGAGGGGGGTGGCGGCTATGGCTACACCTTC	CSAGLEGGGGYGYTF
TRBV9	.	few	TRBJ1-2	TGTGCCAGCAGCGTAGAGGGGAATGGCTACACCTTC	CASSVEGNGYTF
TRBV29-1	TRBD1	few	TRBJ1-2	TGCAGCGTTGTAAACAGGGGATCTAATGGCTACACCTTC	CSVVNRGSNGYTF
TRBV5-1	.	few	TRBJ1-1	TGCGCCAGCAGCCAAGACAGGCTTAATGAAGCTTTCTTT	CASSQDRLNEAFF
TRBV15	.	few	TRBJ1-2	TGTGCCACCAGCCCTGACAGGATCTATGGCTACACCTTC	CATSPDRIYGYTF
TRBV27	.	few	TRBJ2-1	TGTGCCAGCAGTGGGTACAGGGCAAATGAGCAGTTCTTC	CASSGYRANEQFF
TRBV10-2	.	.	TRBJ1-4	TGCGCCAGCAAGCCGACCAGGGCCCTAAATGAAAAACTGTTTTTT	CASKPTRALNEKLFF
TRBV2	TRBD2	.	TRBJ2-7	TGTGCCAGCACGGGGAGCGGGGGCAGGGAGCAGTACTTC	CASTGSGGREQYF
TRBV6-5	.	few	TRBJ2-7	TGTGCCAGCAGTCGAGACTCCTCCGAGCAGTACTTC	CASSRDSSEQYF
TRBV12-3/TRBV12-4	TRBD1	.	TRBJ1-4	TGTGCCAGCAGGATGGGACAGTTAGGAACTAATGAAAAACTGTTTTTT	CASRMGQLGTNEKLFF
TRBV7-9	TRBD1	.	TRBJ2-7	TGTGCCAGCACCACTCTCGGGACAGGTGCCTACGAGCAGTACTTC	CASTTLGTGAYEQYF
TRBV20-1	TRBD1	few	TRBJ1-1	TGCAGTGCCGAGAACAGGGGCACTGAAGCTTTCTTT	CSAENRGTEAFF
TRBV5-1	.	.	TRBJ2-7	TGCGCCAGCAGCTTGGAGGACGCTAGCGAGCAGTACTTC	CASSLEDASEQYF
TRBV3-1	.	few	TRBJ1-6	TGTGCCAGCAGACCGAGGGGTGAAGCCCTCCACTTT	CASRPRGEALHF
TRBV7-8	.	.	TRBJ1-1	TGTGCCAGCAGCTTAGTCAGGGGACGTGAAGTCACTGAAGCTTTCTTT	CASSLVRGREVTEAFF